The 31 T cell receptor beta chains listed next were all sequenced from one sample in a study of cytomegalovirus exposure and HLA in healthy donors (dated by TCRdb to the late 2010s). Libraries were prepared through the immunoSEQ multiplex PCR assay. For the multiplex PCR, a mixture combining 60 forward primers for TCR Vbeta segments and 13 reverse primers for TCR Jbeta segments was used. The immuneACCESS repertoire file appears here via TCRdb, limited to in-frame rearrangements. These files lack a portion of the clones; in checked studies, under half of the deficit traces to unresolved V genes, and the cause of the others is not known. This sample's records show more than 45,000 clones. Of the sample, 2.1% falls within the top ten clones. The material sequenced was PBMCs. All receptors derive from a woman aged 40 to 49 in good health and CMV-seronegative.

This chain connects TRBV28 to TRBJ1-2; D might be TRBD1 (6 bases). CDR1 and CDR2 (germline): MDHEN, SYDVKM. Trimming removed 6 bases from V and 0 bases from J, with 11 bases in between. The length of the CDR3 is 14 residues. As DNA, the CDR3 is TGTGCCAGCAGGACAGGAGCACCTAACTATGGCTACACCTTC. Residues: CASRTGAPNYGYTF.

The chain links TRBV6-1 to TRBJ2-7, with D maybe TRBD2 (6 bases). In germline, CDR1 is MNHNS, CDR2 SASEGT. There are 12 residues in the CDR3. Between the trimmed V and J ends, which lost 6 bases and 6 bases, there was a span of 12 bases. This CDR3 is CASSSTSGEQYF. The CDR3 region has the DNA TGTGCCAGCAGCTCGACTAGTGGCGAGCAGTACTTC.

The genes are TRBV9 and TRBJ2-3; D unclear. Trimming removed 2 bases from V and 1 base from J, with 8 bases in between. CDR3 length: 14 residues. Germline V gene lookup returns CDR1 SGDLS and CDR2 YYNGEE. The CDR3 spells CASSVSRGTDTQYF. DNA of the CDR3: TGTGCCAGCAGCGTTTCGCGCGGCACAGATACGCAGTATTTT. The variable domain in full, completed from reference TRBV9 and TRBJ2-3, reads DSGVTQTPKHLITATGQRVTLRCSPRSGDLSVYWYQQSLDQGLQFLIQYYNGEERAKGNILERFSAQQFPDLHSELNLSSLELGDSALYFCASSVSRGTDTQYFGPGTRLTVL.

The chain recombines TRBV29-1 with TRBJ2-3; TRBD2 matches 10 bases. This CDR3 is built from 15 residues. Germline V gene sequence: CDR1 SQVTM, CDR2 ANQGSEA. V was clipped by 5 bases and J by 2 bases; unmatched bases: 7. The CDR3 sequence: CSVTGTSENTDTQYF. CDR3 sequence (DNA): TGCAGCGTTACCGGGACTAGCGAGAACACAGATACGCAGTATTTT.

The chain is built from TRBV19 and TRBJ1-5; TRBD1 aligns across 7 bases. Per the germline V gene, CDR1 is LNHDA and CDR2 is SQIVND (reference sequence). Losses at the gene ends were 6 bases for V and 0 bases for J; bases not matched to a gene: 5. The CDR3 length is 15 residues. CDR3 loop: CASRNRGNSNQPQHF. The CDR3 DNA follows: TGTGCCAGTAGGAACAGGGGCAATAGCAATCAGCCCCAGCATTTT.

The V call is TRBV6-5, the J call TRBJ2-1; D is perhaps TRBD2 (6 bases). The V gene's germline CDR1 is MNHEY and CDR2 SVGAGI. V lost 2 bases to trimming and J lost 8 bases, with 16 bases between them. This CDR3 has 15 amino acids. The CDR3 DNA is TGTGCCAGCAGTTACGGAGGGTGGGAGATGGATGAGCAGTTCTTC. Its protein product is CASSYGGWEMDEQFF.

The chain uses TRBV19 and TRBJ2-2; D gene uncertain. Germline V CDR1 and CDR2: LNHDA, SQIVND (reference sequence). The CDR3 length is 11 residues. With 6 bases removed from V and 5 bases from J, the gap between germline ends came to 4 bases. The CDR3 sequence: CASSQTGELFF. The CDR3 nucleotides read TGTGCCAGTAGCCAAACCGGGGAGCTGTTTTTT. Based on the CDR3 plus reference TRBV19 and TRBJ2-2, the full variable domain is DGGITQSPKYLFRKEGQNVTLSCEQNLNHDAMYWYRQDPGQGLRLIYYSQIVNDFQKGDIAEGYSVSREKKESFPLTVTSAQKNPTAFYLCASSQTGELFFGEGSRLTVL.

This chain links TRBV9 with TRBJ1-5; weak D call: TRBD1 (5 bases). V lost 4 bases to trimming and J lost 0 bases, with 5 bases between them. The CDR3 is 13 residues long. The germline V gene encodes CDR1 SGDLS and CDR2 YYNGEE. The chain's CDR3 is CASSRGSNQPQHF. The CDR3 coding sequence is TGTGCCAGCAGCAGGGGTAGCAATCAGCCCCAGCATTTT.

The chain is built from TRBV6-5 and TRBJ2-2, with TRBD2 matching 8 bases. The V gene's germline CDR1 is MNHEY and CDR2 SVGAGI. CDR3 length: 15 amino acids. The junction had 9 bases not matched to a gene; V was cut back by 6 bases and J by 6 bases. The CDR3 DNA reads as TGTGCCAGCAGGCCCGGGGGGGGCGACGCCGGGGAGCTGTTTTTT. This encodes CASRPGGGDAGELFF.

V is TRBV4-1 and J is TRBJ1-6; D uncertain. The CDR3 totals 17 residues. In germline, CDR1 is MGHRA, CDR2 YSYEKL. V lost 0 bases and J lost 0, with 9 bases in between. In nucleotides, the CDR3 is TGCGCCAGCAGCCAAGATACAACCAGCTCCTATAATTCACCCCTCCACTTT. Its protein product is CASSQDTTSSYNSPLHF.

The chain recombines TRBV19 with TRBJ2-7; the match to TRBD2 covers 8 bases. V was clipped by 4 bases and J by 2 bases; unmatched bases: 4. CDR3 length equals 14 residues. Germline-derived CDR1 and CDR2 are LNHDA and SQIVND (reference sequence). Here the CDR3 reads CASSTTSAAYEQYF. The DNA of the CDR3 is TGTGCCAGTAGTACGACTAGCGCCGCCTACGAGCAGTACTTC.

V is TRBV6-6 and J is TRBJ2-7, with TRBD1 as a possible D gene (5 bases). Trimming left V 4 bases short and J 3 bases short, with 16 bases between. Per germline, CDR1 MNHNY and CDR2 SVGAGI (reference sequence). The CDR3 spans 15 residues. CDR3 region: CASSSGQAILYEQYF. The CDR3 DNA sequence: TGTGCCAGCAGTTCAGGGCAGGCAATCCTCTACGAGCAGTACTTC.

Points on this clone: At one boundary the junction diverges from the germline segment, which might be a read error. The chain joins TRBV19 to TRBJ1-1; tentative D call: TRBD1 (5 bases). CDR3 size: 9 residues. The germline V gene has CDR1 LNHDA and CDR2 SQIVND (reference sequence). CDR3 nucleotide sequence: TGTGCCAGCGGTCCCTTACAGGTCTTT. It yields the protein CASGPLQVF.

Comment on this clone: The junction shows a germline mismatch at one end, possibly a read error. The chain couples TRBV7-7 to TRBJ2-2; weak D call: TRBD1 (6 bases). The germline CDR1 and CDR2 sequences are SSHAT and FNYEAQ (reference sequence). CDR3 length equals 14 residues. The chain's CDR3 is CASSAVRGTGELFF. The CDR3 bases are TGTGCTAGCAGCGCTGTAAGGGGGACCGGGGAGCTGTTTTTT. The entire variable domain, with the rest obtained from reference TRBV7-7 and TRBJ2-2, is as follows: GAGVSQSPRYKVTKRGQDVTLRCDPISSHATLYWYQQALGQGPEFLTYFNYEAQPDKSGLPSDRFSAERPEGSISTLTIQRTEQRDSAMYRCASSAVRGTGELFFGEGSRLTVL.

The V call is TRBV4-2, the J call TRBJ1-5; D not resolved. CDR1 and CDR2 from the germline V gene are LGHNA and YNFKEQ. The CDR3 is made up of 15 amino acids. Trimming took 4 bases from V and 6 from J, leaving 16 bases between them. The CDR3 DNA sequence: TGTGCCAGCAGCCCCGACCGGGTCGACGGTCAGCCCCAGCATTTT. Its translation: CASSPDRVDGQPQHF.

Concerning this clone: Its ends do not fully match the called genes, so a read error is possible. The genes are TRBV19 and TRBJ1-1; TRBD1 is a possible D gene (6 bases). Germline V lookup: CDR1 LNHDA, CDR2 SQIVND (reference sequence). This CDR3 comprises 15 residues. CDR3 loop: CASSIDPQGNAEAFF. The CDR3 DNA reads TGTGCCAGTAGTATAGATCCCCAGGGGAACGCTGAAGCTTTCTTT.

The chain employs TRBV7-8 and TRBJ1-2, with D possibly TRBD1 on 5 matching bases. CDR3 size: 14 residues. Germline CDR1 and CDR2: SGHVS and FQNEAQ. Trimming removed 5 bases at V and 4 bases at J, with 14 bases between. DNA for the CDR3: TGTGCCAGCAGCCGAGTGGGAGGGGCCTATGGCTACACCTTC. This gives the protein CASSRVGGAYGYTF.

The V call is TRBV13, the J call TRBJ1-3; D perhaps matches TRBD1 (5 bases). V lost 0 bases and J 6 bases, leaving 9 bases between the germline ends. Germline V gene lookup returns CDR1 PRHDT and CDR2 FYEKMQ (reference sequence). This CDR3 comprises 14 residues. The CDR3 loop reads CASSLGGDQNTIYF. The CDR3 bases are TGTGCCAGCAGCTTAGGAGGGGATCAAAACACCATATATTTT.

The V call is TRBV2, the J call TRBJ1-2, with 9 bases aligning to TRBD1. Losses at the gene ends were 5 bases for V and 4 bases for J; bases not matched to a gene: 8. The CDR3 runs 15 residues. Germline-derived CDR1 and CDR2 are SNHLY and FYNNEI. CDR3 region: CASSSTGGAGYGYTF. As DNA, the CDR3 is TGTGCCAGCAGTTCCACAGGGGGCGCCGGCTATGGCTACACCTTC.

The genes are TRBV30 and TRBJ2-3, with D perhaps TRBD2 (5 bases). V was trimmed by 2 bases and J by 4 bases, leaving 10 bases between them. From germline, CDR1 is GTSNPN and CDR2 SVGIG (reference sequence). The CDR3 consists of 13 residues. The CDR3 region is CAWSWEFADTQYF. CDR3 in DNA: TGTGCCTGGAGTTGGGAGTTTGCAGATACGCAGTATTTT.

The V and J genes are TRBV5-1 and TRBJ1-1; no clear D gene. Trimming took off 3 bases at V and 5 bases at J, with 11 bases between the two ends. The CDR3 covers 13 residues. Germline loops: CDR1 SGHRS, CDR2 YFSETQ. The CDR3 is CASSSGIRTEAFF. Here the CDR3 DNA reads TGCGCCAGCAGCTCGGGGATCAGGACTGAAGCTTTCTTT.

Details on this clone: Other DNA sequences in this specimen translate into the identical CDR3. The chain employs TRBV2 and TRBJ1-1; no clear D. Germline CDR1 reads SNHLY; CDR2 reads FYNNEI. V was cut by 4 bases and J by 2 bases, with 8 bases left in between. There are 13 residues in the CDR3. DNA for the CDR3: TGTGCCAGCAGTGTTGAGGGAAACACTGAAGCTTTCTTT. It is translated as CASSVEGNTEAFF. The entire variable domain, with the rest obtained from reference TRBV2 and TRBJ1-1, is as follows: EPEVTQTPSHQVTQMGQEVILRCVPISNHLYFYWYRQILGQKVEFLVSFYNNEISEKSEIFDDQFSVERPDGSNFTLKIRSTKLEDSAMYFCASSVEGNTEAFFGQGTRLTVV.

The chain joins TRBV6-5 to TRBJ2-5, with no clear D. The CDR3 is 15 amino acids. Germline V CDR1 and CDR2: MNHEY, SVGAGI. The V gene lost 0 bases and the J gene lost 4 bases, with 12 bases spanning the gap. This CDR3 is CASSYSEFQPETQYF. The CDR3 DNA follows: TGTGCCAGCAGTTACTCGGAGTTCCAGCCAGAGACCCAGTACTTC.

The chain is built from TRBV19 and TRBJ2-5; TRBD2 matches 7 bases. Germline values: CDR1 LNHDA, CDR2 SQIVND (reference sequence). CDR3 length: 13 amino acids. The V gene end was trimmed by 7 bases and the J gene end by 6 bases; junction bases not matched to a gene: 8. CDR3 region: CASTESGTKTQYF. The CDR3 nucleotides read TGTGCCAGTACAGAAAGCGGGACGAAGACCCAGTACTTC. Variable domain in full (rest from reference TRBV19 and TRBJ2-5): DGGITQSPKYLFRKEGQNVTLSCEQNLNHDAMYWYRQDPGQGLRLIYYSQIVNDFQKGDIAEGYSVSREKKESFPLTVTSAQKNPTAFYLCASTESGTKTQYFGPGTRLLVL.

The chain carries TRBV20-1 and TRBJ2-3; 8 bases align to TRBD2. The CDR3 length is 11 residues. V lost 6 bases, J lost 10 bases, and 6 bases stayed unmatched. Germline CDR1 DFQATT, CDR2 SNEGSKA (reference sequence). CDR3 in DNA: TGCAGTGCCGCCCCTAGCGGGTCGCAGTATTTT. The encoded protein is CSAAPSGSQYF.

The V gene is TRBV18, the J gene TRBJ2-5; a weak D match, TRBD2 (5 bases). Trimming pared 3 bases from V and 1 base from J, leaving 9 bases between. The CDR3 has 14 amino acids. CDR1 is KGHSH and CDR2 is LQKENI in the germline V gene. CDR3 sequence reads: CASSPPGTQETQYF. The CDR3 coding sequence is TGTGCCAGCTCACCCCCGGGAACCCAAGAGACCCAGTACTTC.

The rearrangement uses TRBV14 and TRBJ2-7; possible D gene TRBD1, 6 bases. This CDR3 is 14 amino acids long. The V and J ends lost 2 bases and 5 bases respectively, with 13 bases between them. Germline V CDR1 and CDR2: SGHDN, FVKESK. Here the CDR3 reads CASSQLGWDNEQYF. The CDR3 DNA is TGTGCCAGCAGCCAACTGGGATGGGACAACGAGCAGTACTTC.

The rearrangement joins TRBV5-5 to TRBJ1-6, with D possibly TRBD1 on 5 matching bases. Germline assignment: CDR1 SGHKS and CDR2 YYEKEE (reference sequence). V lost 1 base and J 7 bases, leaving 21 bases between the germline ends. This CDR3 region has 18 residues. The CDR3 DNA is TGTGCCAGCAGCTTGTCCAGGGAATCCACCTCGTTGAATTCACCCCTCCACTTT. This codes for CASSLSRESTSLNSPLHF.

The chain recombines TRBV11-1 with TRBJ2-3; D is uncertain. Deletions cut 5 bases from V and 1 base from J, with 16 bases between. This CDR3 is built from 16 residues. CDR1 and CDR2 (germline): SGHAT, FQDESV (reference sequence). CDR3 DNA sequence: TGTGCCAGCAGCGTCGACCTGCCCCAGGGCACAGATACGCAGTATTTT. As protein: CASSVDLPQGTDTQYF.

The chain is built from TRBV29-1 and TRBJ1-1, with TRBD1 identical over 8 bases. J lost 4 bases, V lost 5 bases, and 6 bases had no gene match. The CDR3 is 13 amino acids. The germline gives CDR1 SQVTM, CDR2 ANQGSEA. The CDR3 here is CSVIRGRGTEAFF. In DNA form, the CDR3 reads TGCAGCGTTATCAGGGGGCGCGGCACTGAAGCTTTCTTT. Together with reference TRBV29-1 and TRBJ1-1, the CDR3 gives the full variable domain: SAVISQKPSRDICQRGTSLTIQCQVDSQVTMMFWYRQQPGQSLTLIATANQGSEATYESGFVIDKFPISRPNLTFSTLTVSNMSPEDSSIYLCSVIRGRGTEAFFGQGTRLTVV.

The chain carries TRBV11-2 and TRBJ1-2; 12 bases fit TRBD1. The CDR3 has 15 residues. The ends lost 1 base at V and 8 bases at J; junction bases unmatched: 5. From germline, CDR1 is SGHAT and CDR2 FQNNGV. CDR3 region: CASSLGGQGAFGYTF. The CDR3 nucleotides read TGTGCCAGCAGCTTAGGGGGACAGGGGGCGTTCGGCTACACCTTC.